Following are 8 T cell receptor beta chains from one sample sequenced in a study of cytomegalovirus exposure and HLA in healthy donors. This PCR relied on a set of 60 Vbeta primers and 13 Jbeta primers. Only in-frame clones appear in the TCRdb table, and some are missing; sequencing was by immunoSEQ multiplex PCR. The sample shows around 240,000 clones, about 80% of them seen only once. Sequenced: PBMCs. All receptors derive from a woman aged 40 to 50 in good health and CMV-seropositive.

Only one count was recorded for this clone. V gene TRBV10-3 combines with J gene TRBJ2-7; no firm D call. V lost 3 bases, J lost 0 bases, and 12 bases lay in between. Germline values: CDR1 ENHRY, CDR2 SYGVKD. The CDR3 length is 15 residues. For the CDR3, the DNA is TGTGCCATCAGTGAACCGGGTCGGAGCTCCTACGAGCAGTACTTC. This encodes CAISEPGRSSYEQYF.

As to this clone: The sample has other DNA sequences that encode this CDR3 too. The chain joins TRBV27 to TRBJ1-5; a weak D match, TRBD1 (6 bases). This CDR3 comprises 14 residues. V lost 2 bases to trimming and J lost 2 bases, with 7 bases between them. Germline CDR1 reads MNHEY; CDR2 reads SMNVEV (reference sequence). The CDR3 DNA reads TGTGCCAGCAGTTTACGACAGGGCAATCAGCCCCAGCATTTT. It yields the protein CASSLRQGNQPQHF.

The rearrangement links TRBV29-1 to TRBJ2-1, with 11 bases aligning to TRBD2. The V gene end was trimmed by 6 bases and the J gene end by 4 bases; junction bases not matched to a gene: 11. This CDR3 spans 16 amino acids. Per the germline V gene, CDR1 is SQVTM and CDR2 is ANQGSEA. The CDR3 loop is CSVIIPGTSGYNEQFF. CDR3 bases: TGCAGCGTCATAATACCCGGGACTAGCGGATACAATGAGCAGTTCTTC.

This clone has just a few counts. The rearrangement joins TRBV4-1 to TRBJ1-1; 10 nucleotides match TRBD1. The CDR3 is 15 amino acids. V gave up 3 bases and J gave up 11 bases; unmatched junction bases: 12. Germline CDR1 reads MGHRA; CDR2 reads YSYEKL. CDR3: CASSHPRGMGQGAFF. The DNA for the CDR3 is TGCGCCAGCAGCCACCCTCGAGGGATGGGACAGGGGGCTTTCTTT.

The chain uses TRBV25-1 and TRBJ2-5; TRBD1 agrees at 8 bases. The last part of the DNA fits TRBJ2-7 better; the J call may be wrong. The CDR3 has 18 residues. The V gene's germline CDR1 is MGHDK and CDR2 SYGVNS. The CDR3 bases are TGTGCCAGCAGTGAAGACCCCGCCGGGACAGGCCCCTCCTACGAGCAGTACTTC. Residues: CASSEDPAGTGPSYEQYF.

The V gene is TRBV10-1, the J gene TRBJ2-1, with 11 bases lining up with TRBD1. Germline CDR1 is WNHNN and CDR2 is SYGVQD (reference sequence). This CDR3 is built from 15 residues. J gave up 8 bases and V 6 bases, and 9 bases lay outside the gene matches. The CDR3 region is CASRRMGQGDDEQFF. CDR3 sequence (DNA): TGCGCCAGCAGAAGAATGGGACAGGGGGATGATGAGCAGTTCTTC.

The chain combines TRBV11-3 with TRBJ1-1; perhaps TRBD1 as D (6 bases). Trimming took off 5 bases at V and 0 bases at J, with 16 bases between the two ends. Germline CDR1 SGHNT, CDR2 YENEEA. The CDR3 is 16 amino acids. The CDR3 sequence: CASSPQGQGMNTEAFF. CDR3 coding DNA: TGTGCCAGCAGCCCCCAGGGGCAAGGAATGAACACTGAAGCTTTCTTT.

V gene TRBV7-2 combines with J gene TRBJ1-1; D is perhaps TRBD1 (6 bases). With 3 bases removed from V and 5 bases from J, the gap between germline ends came to 10 bases. Germline CDR1 reads SGHTA; CDR2 reads FQGNSA. The CDR3 extends over 13 amino acids. In DNA, the CDR3 is TGTGCCAGCAGCTTGGTGCAGGGGACTGAAGCTTTCTTT. Protein: CASSLVQGTEAFF.